What follows are 23 T cell receptor beta chains derived from one specimen sequenced in a study of blood T cell repertoires in COVID-19. The protocol was immunoSEQ multiplex PCR, while the TCRdb copy is restricted to in-frame clones and leaves out a portion. The data show about 140,000 clones, with around 84% seen just once and over 4% held by the top ten. Sequenced: peripheral blood. All receptors come from a woman in her fifties or sixties with acute or convalescent COVID-19.

This clone has a handful of counts. The CDR3 spells CATSDFGGQGLYGYTF. The CDR3 bases are TGTGCCACCAGTGATTTTGGAGGACAGGGCCTCTATGGCTACACCTTC. The genes are TRBV24-1 and TRBJ1-2; 8 bases agree with TRBD1. The CDR3 sequence is 16 residues long. The germline CDR1 and CDR2 sequences are KGHDR and SFDVKD. The trim removed 1 base at V and 4 bases at J, leaving 7 bases unmatched.

The chain links TRBV2 to TRBJ1-4; 9 nucleotides agree with TRBD1. The V segment lost 6 bases and the J segment 5 bases; nucleotides outside the gene matches: 7. The CDR3 is 15 residues long. Germline CDR1 is SNHLY and CDR2 is FYNNEI. The DNA of the CDR3 is TGTGCCAGCAGAGAGCGGGACAGGGAGAATGAAAAACTGTTTTTT. Encoded protein: CASRERDRENEKLFF. The full variable domain, rest sourced from reference TRBV2 and TRBJ1-4, is EPEVTQTPSHQVTQMGQEVILRCVPISNHLYFYWYRQILGQKVEFLVSFYNNEISEKSEIFDDQFSVERPDGSNFTLKIRSTKLEDSAMYFCASRERDRENEKLFFGSGTQLSVL.

The chain is built from TRBV6-5 and TRBJ1-2, with D perhaps TRBD1 (6 bases). The CDR3 has 14 amino acids. Germline V lookup: CDR1 MNHEY, CDR2 SVGAGI. Trimming took 6 bases from V and 8 from J, leaving 19 bases between them. The CDR3 bases are TGTGCCAGCAGCGAGGACGGACTCCAGGGGGGCTACACCTTC. Residues: CASSEDGLQGGYTF.

The CDR3 DNA reads TGTGCCACCAAGGGCGGGGGGGGCGAGACCCAGTACTTC. It codes for CATKGGGGETQYF. This chain connects TRBV15 to TRBJ2-5, with 9 bases identical to TRBD2. This CDR3 spans 13 amino acids. The germline gives CDR1 LNHNV, CDR2 YYDKDF (reference sequence). The junction had 5 bases not matched to a gene; V was cut back by 7 bases and J by 5 bases.

The chain is built from TRBV4-3 and TRBJ1-5; D unresolved. In germline, CDR1 is LGHNA, CDR2 YSLEER. This CDR3 region has 13 residues. Trimming left V 4 bases short and J 6 bases short, with 10 bases between. The CDR3 bases are TGCGCCAGCAGCCCGAGCGCCGGTCAGCCCCAGCATTTT. Translating gives CASSPSAGQPQHF.

Here the CDR3 reads CASSLALFAGTGELFF. The CDR3 DNA follows: TGTGCCAGCAGCTTAGCGCTATTTGCAGGCACCGGGGAGCTGTTTTTT. The V gene is TRBV7-8, the J gene TRBJ2-2, with D unresolved. Germline V gives CDR1 SGHVS, CDR2 FQNEAQ. V lost 0 bases and J lost 4, with 12 bases in between. The CDR3 is made up of 16 amino acids.

V and J are TRBV5-8 and TRBJ2-1; TRBD1 aligns across 7 bases. This CDR3 spans 14 amino acids. Trimming at V came to 6 bases and at J to 0 bases, leaving 3 bases not matched to a gene. The germline gives CDR1 SGHTS, CDR2 YDEGEE. CDR3 in DNA: TGTGCCAGCACAGACAGGGCCTCCTACAATGAGCAGTTCTTC. It specifies CASTDRASYNEQFF.

V is TRBV5-1 and J is TRBJ2-2; 11 bases match TRBD2. V dropped 2 bases and J dropped 4; count of bases not matched to a gene: 4. This CDR3 region has 16 residues. CDR1 SGHRS and CDR2 YFSETQ come from the germline V gene. The CDR3 bases are TGCGCCAGCAGCTTAATAGCGGGGGGGCTCACCGGGGAGCTGTTTTTT. It yields the protein CASSLIAGGLTGELFF.

The chain links TRBV11-1 to TRBJ2-1; perhaps TRBD1 as D (6 bases). The CDR3 runs 14 residues. CDR1 is SGHAT, CDR2 FQDESV, per germline (reference sequence). Between the trimmed V and J ends, which lost 3 bases and 6 bases, there was a span of 12 bases. CDR3 in amino acids: CASSLANRVNEQFF. DNA for the CDR3: TGTGCCAGCAGCTTGGCCAACAGGGTCAATGAGCAGTTCTTC.

The rearrangement links TRBV7-9 to TRBJ1-4; D is possibly TRBD1 (5 bases). The ends were cut back, 5 bases at V and 3 bases at J, with 13 bases in the middle. The CDR3 loop spans 15 amino acids. CDR1 and CDR2 from the germline V gene are SEHNR and FQNEAQ (reference sequence). The CDR3 DNA follows: TGTGCCAGCAGCGAGATTGTAGGGGCTAATGAAAAACTGTTTTTT. Translated, it gives CASSEIVGANEKLFF.

This clone was observed a few times. This rearrangement joins TRBV4-3 to TRBJ1-6; D is uncertain. CDR1 and CDR2 from the germline V gene are LGHNA and YSLEER. This CDR3 has 13 residues. V gave up 1 base and J gave up 10 bases, with 8 bases separating them. CDR3 residues: CASSQGRVSPLHF. CDR3 DNA sequence: TGCGCCAGCAGCCAAGGGCGGGTGTCACCCCTCCACTTT.

The chain recombines TRBV7-9 with TRBJ1-1; D remains ambiguous. This CDR3 comprises 16 residues. Per germline, CDR1 SEHNR and CDR2 FQNEAQ (reference sequence). Trimming shortened V by 3 bases and J by 1 base, and 15 bases separated the two germline ends. The CDR3 DNA sequence: TGTGCCAGCAGCTTGGCTCCCGGACGGGGGAACACTGAAGCTTTCTTT. This encodes CASSLAPGRGNTEAFF.

This rearrangement joins TRBV7-3 to TRBJ2-3, with no clear D. CDR1 SGHTA and CDR2 FQGTGA come from the germline V gene. The ends were cut back, 5 bases at V and 4 bases at J, with 10 bases in the middle. CDR3 length equals 13 residues. CDR3 loop: CASSPTNSDTQYF. The CDR3 region has the DNA TGTGCCAGCAGCCCTACTAACTCAGATACGCAGTATTTT.

The chain links TRBV9 to TRBJ1-2; D ambiguous. Germline lookup yields CDR1 SGDLS and CDR2 YYNGEE. V dropped 2 bases and J dropped 5 bases, with 10 bases sitting between them. The CDR3 runs 13 residues. CDR3 in amino acids: CASSVGNSYGYTF. CDR3 DNA sequence: TGTGCCAGCAGCGTCGGTAATTCGTATGGCTACACCTTC.

This clone was counted a single time. The J gene is TRBJ2-2, the V gene TRBV19; D is undetermined. With 7 bases removed from V and 0 bases from J, the gap between germline ends came to 15 bases. CDR3 length equals 16 residues. Looked up from germline, CDR1 is LNHDA and CDR2 is SQIVND (reference sequence). The chain's CDR3 is CASMKGASTNTGELFF. CDR3 bases: TGTGCCAGTATGAAAGGAGCTAGTACGAACACCGGGGAGCTGTTTTTT.

This clone was observed a single time. The J gene is TRBJ1-1, the V gene TRBV11-2; the match to TRBD1 covers 8 bases. Germline V CDR1 and CDR2: SGHAT, FQNNGV. With 1 base clipped from V and 3 bases from J, the junction kept 7 bases outside the gene matches. The CDR3 extends over 16 amino acids. The DNA for the CDR3 is TGTGCCAGCAGCTTAGGTAGGACAGGGTCTTACACTGAAGCTTTCTTT. This translates into CASSLGRTGSYTEAFF.

The chain has TRBV2 and TRBJ1-4; D remains ambiguous. V lost 4 bases, J lost 6 bases, and 6 bases lay in between. Per germline, CDR1 SNHLY and CDR2 FYNNEI. There are 12 residues in the CDR3. Written as DNA, the CDR3 is TGTGCCAGCAGTGCGGACTATGAAAAACTGTTTTTT. Translated: CASSADYEKLFF.

The chain employs TRBV27 and TRBJ1-5; D is undetermined. V gave up 6 bases and J gave up 0 bases, with 9 bases separating them. Per the germline V gene, CDR1 is MNHEY and CDR2 is SMNVEV (reference sequence). This CDR3 has 14 residues. The CDR3 DNA follows: TGTGCCAGCAGGCTAAGCTATAGCAATCAGCCCCAGCATTTT. Translated: CASRLSYSNQPQHF.

The chain joins TRBV19 to TRBJ1-2; D ambiguous. This CDR3 region has 13 residues. V was trimmed by 3 bases and J by 2 bases, leaving 7 bases between them. CDR1 and CDR2 from the germline V gene are LNHDA and SQIVND (reference sequence). The DNA of the CDR3 is TGTGCCAGTAGTATGGGCAGAAACTATGGCTACACCTTC. This codes for CASSMGRNYGYTF.

The chain carries TRBV27 and TRBJ1-1; 7 nucleotides agree with TRBD1. The CDR3 covers 13 residues. Looked up from germline, CDR1 is MNHEY and CDR2 is SMNVEV (reference sequence). V lost 6 bases and J lost 1; bases outside the gene matches: 2. DNA for the CDR3: TGTGCCAGCAGCCGACAGGGGAACACTGAAGCTTTCTTT. Translation: CASSRQGNTEAFF.

The V and J genes are TRBV5-6 and TRBJ1-1; D is unresolved. In germline, CDR1 is SGHDT, CDR2 YYEEEE. The CDR3 consists of 14 residues. The V and J ends lost 0 bases and 0 bases respectively, with 6 bases between them. The CDR3 spells CASSLVELNTEAFF. CDR3 sequence (DNA): TGTGCCAGCAGCTTGGTGGAGTTGAACACTGAAGCTTTCTTT.

This rearrangement joins TRBV12-3 or TRBV12-4 to TRBJ1-1; no clear D gene. CDR3 length: 11 amino acids. The V and J ends lost 5 bases and 6 bases respectively, with 7 bases between them. The CDR3 DNA follows: TGTGCCAGCAGTCCAATCCCTGAAGCTTTCTTT. This codes for CASSPIPEAFF.

This clone occurred once. The CDR3 DNA reads TGTGCCAGCAGCTTAGAGTTCGGGACAGGCCTCTTTCAATACGAGCAGTACTTC. Protein: CASSLEFGTGLFQYEQYF. The V gene is TRBV7-9, the J gene TRBJ2-7; 8 bases fit TRBD1. This CDR3 has 18 residues. Germline lookup yields CDR1 SEHNR and CDR2 FQNEAQ (reference sequence). V gave up 1 base and J gave up 4 bases; unmatched junction bases: 15. The full variable domain, with the rest looked up from reference TRBV7-9 and TRBJ2-7, is DTGVSQNPRHKITKRGQNVTFRCDPISEHNRLYWYRQTLGQGPEFLTYFQNEAQLEKSRLLSDRFSAERPKGSFSTLEIQRTEQGDSAMYLCASSLEFGTGLFQYEQYFGPGTRLTVT.